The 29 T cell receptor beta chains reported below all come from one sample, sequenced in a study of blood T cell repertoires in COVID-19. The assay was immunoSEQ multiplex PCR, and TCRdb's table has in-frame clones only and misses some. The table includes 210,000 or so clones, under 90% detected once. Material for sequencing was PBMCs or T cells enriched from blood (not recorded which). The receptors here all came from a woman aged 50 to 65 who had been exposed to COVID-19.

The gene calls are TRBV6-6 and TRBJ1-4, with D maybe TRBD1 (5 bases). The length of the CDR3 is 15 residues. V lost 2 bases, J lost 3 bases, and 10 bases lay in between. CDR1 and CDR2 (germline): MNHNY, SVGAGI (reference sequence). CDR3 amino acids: CASSYGGGPNEKLFF. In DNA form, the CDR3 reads TGTGCCAGCAGTTACGGGGGAGGACCTAATGAAAAACTGTTTTTT.

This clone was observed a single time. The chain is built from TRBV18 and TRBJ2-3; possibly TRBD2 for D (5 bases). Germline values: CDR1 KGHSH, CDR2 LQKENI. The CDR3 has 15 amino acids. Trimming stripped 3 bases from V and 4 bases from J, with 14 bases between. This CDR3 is CASSPASQEPDTQYF. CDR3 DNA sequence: TGTGCCAGCTCACCGGCTAGCCAGGAACCAGATACGCAGTATTTT. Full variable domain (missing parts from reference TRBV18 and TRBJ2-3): NAGVMQNPRHLVRRRGQEARLRCSPMKGHSHVYWYRQLPEEGLKFMVYLQKENIIDESGMPKERFSAEFPKEGPSILRIQQVVRGDSAAYFCASSPASQEPDTQYFGPGTRLTVL.

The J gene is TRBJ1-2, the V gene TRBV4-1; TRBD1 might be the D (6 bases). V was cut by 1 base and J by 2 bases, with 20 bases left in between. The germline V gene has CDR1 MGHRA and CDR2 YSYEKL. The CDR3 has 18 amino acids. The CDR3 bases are TGCGCCAGCAGCCAAGTAGTCAGACGTCGGGGGGCCAACTATGGCTACACCTTC. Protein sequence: CASSQVVRRRGANYGYTF.

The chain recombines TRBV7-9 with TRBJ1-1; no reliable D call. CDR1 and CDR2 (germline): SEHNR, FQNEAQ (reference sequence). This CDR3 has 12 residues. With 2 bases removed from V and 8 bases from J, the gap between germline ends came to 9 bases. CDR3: CASSLLLSEAFF. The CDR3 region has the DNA TGTGCCAGCAGCTTACTCTTATCCGAAGCTTTCTTT. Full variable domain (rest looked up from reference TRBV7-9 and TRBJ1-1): DTGVSQNPRHKITKRGQNVTFRCDPISEHNRLYWYRQTLGQGPEFLTYFQNEAQLEKSRLLSDRFSAERPKGSFSTLEIQRTEQGDSAMYLCASSLLLSEAFFGQGTRLTVV.

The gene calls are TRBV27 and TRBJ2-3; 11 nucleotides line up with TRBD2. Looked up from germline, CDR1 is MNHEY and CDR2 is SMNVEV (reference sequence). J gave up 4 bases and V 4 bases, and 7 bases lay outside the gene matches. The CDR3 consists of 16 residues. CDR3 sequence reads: CASSSLAGGVPDTQYF. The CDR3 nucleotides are TGTGCCAGCAGTTCCCTAGCGGGGGGAGTACCAGATACGCAGTATTTT.

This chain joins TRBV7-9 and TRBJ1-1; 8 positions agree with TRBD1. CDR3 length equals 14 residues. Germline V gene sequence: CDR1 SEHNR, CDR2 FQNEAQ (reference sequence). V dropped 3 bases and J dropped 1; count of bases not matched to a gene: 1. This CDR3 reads CASSLGQANTEAFF. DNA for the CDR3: TGTGCCAGCAGCTTGGGACAGGCGAACACTGAAGCTTTCTTT.

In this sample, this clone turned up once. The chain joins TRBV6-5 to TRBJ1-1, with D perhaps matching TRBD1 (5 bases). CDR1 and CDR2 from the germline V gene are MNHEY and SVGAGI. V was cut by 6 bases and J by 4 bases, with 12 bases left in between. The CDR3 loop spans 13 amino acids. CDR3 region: CASRVRGGTEAFF. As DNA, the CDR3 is TGTGCCAGCAGAGTACGGGGGGGCACTGAAGCTTTCTTT.

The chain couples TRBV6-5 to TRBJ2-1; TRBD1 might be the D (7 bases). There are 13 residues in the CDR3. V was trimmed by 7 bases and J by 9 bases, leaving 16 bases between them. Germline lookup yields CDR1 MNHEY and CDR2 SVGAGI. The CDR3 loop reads CASTLTQGGEQFF. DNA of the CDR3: TGTGCCAGCACCCTGACTCAGGGGGGTGAGCAGTTCTTC.

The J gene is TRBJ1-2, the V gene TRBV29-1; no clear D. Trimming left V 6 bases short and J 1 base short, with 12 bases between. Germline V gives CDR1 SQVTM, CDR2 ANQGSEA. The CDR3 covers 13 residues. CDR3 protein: CSVVQLFNYGYTF. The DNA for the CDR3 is TGCAGCGTCGTACAGTTATTTAACTATGGCTACACCTTC.

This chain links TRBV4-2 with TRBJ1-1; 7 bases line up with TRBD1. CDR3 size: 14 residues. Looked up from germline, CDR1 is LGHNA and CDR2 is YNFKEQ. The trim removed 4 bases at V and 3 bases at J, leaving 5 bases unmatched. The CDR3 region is CASSRDSPYTEAFF. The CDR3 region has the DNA TGTGCCAGCAGCCGGGACAGCCCTTACACTGAAGCTTTCTTT.

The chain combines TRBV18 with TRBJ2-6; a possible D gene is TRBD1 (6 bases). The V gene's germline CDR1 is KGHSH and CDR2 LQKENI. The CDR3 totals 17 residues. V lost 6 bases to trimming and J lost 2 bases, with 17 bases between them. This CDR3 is CASSRLSTGTGANVLTF. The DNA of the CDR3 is TGTGCCAGCTCGCGATTGAGTACAGGGACTGGGGCCAACGTCCTGACTTTC.

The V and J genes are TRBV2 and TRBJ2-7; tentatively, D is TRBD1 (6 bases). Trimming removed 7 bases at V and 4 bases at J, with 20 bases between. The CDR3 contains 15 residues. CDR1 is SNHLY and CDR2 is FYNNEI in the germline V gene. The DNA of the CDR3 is TGTGCCAGCACGGACAGAAGAAGCAGCTCATACGAGCAGTACTTC. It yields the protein CASTDRRSSSYEQYF.

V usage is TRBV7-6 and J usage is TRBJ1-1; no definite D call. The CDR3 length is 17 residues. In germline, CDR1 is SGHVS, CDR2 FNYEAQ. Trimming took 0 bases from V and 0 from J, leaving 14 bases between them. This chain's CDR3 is CASSLAPGLPMNTEAFF. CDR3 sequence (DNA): TGTGCCAGCAGCTTAGCGCCAGGCCTGCCGATGAACACTGAAGCTTTCTTT.

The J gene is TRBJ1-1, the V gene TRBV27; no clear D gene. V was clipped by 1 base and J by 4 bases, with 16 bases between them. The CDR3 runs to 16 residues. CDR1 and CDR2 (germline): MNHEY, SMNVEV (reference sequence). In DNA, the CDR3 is TGTGCCAGCAGTTTATTTCCTATTTCGGGGTTCACTGAAGCTTTCTTT. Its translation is CASSLFPISGFTEAFF.

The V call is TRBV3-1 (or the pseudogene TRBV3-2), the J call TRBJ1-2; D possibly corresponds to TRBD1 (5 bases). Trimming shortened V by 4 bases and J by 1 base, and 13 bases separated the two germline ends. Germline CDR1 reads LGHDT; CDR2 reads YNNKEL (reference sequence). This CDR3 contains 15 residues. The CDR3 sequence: CASSPREGLNYGYTF. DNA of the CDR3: TGTGCCAGCAGCCCCAGGGAGGGACTTAACTATGGCTACACCTTC.

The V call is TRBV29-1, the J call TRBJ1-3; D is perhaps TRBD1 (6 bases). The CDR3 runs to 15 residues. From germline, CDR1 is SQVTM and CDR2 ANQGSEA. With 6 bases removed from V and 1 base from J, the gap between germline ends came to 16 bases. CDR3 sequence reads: CSVSTTGRSGNTIYF. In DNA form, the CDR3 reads TGCAGCGTATCAACCACAGGGAGATCTGGAAACACCATATATTTT.

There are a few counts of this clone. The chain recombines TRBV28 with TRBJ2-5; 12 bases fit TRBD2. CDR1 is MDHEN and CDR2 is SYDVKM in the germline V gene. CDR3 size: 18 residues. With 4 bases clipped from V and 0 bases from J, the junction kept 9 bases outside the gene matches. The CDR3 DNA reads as TGTGCCAGCAGTTCTGACCTGACTAGCGGGGGCTACCAAGAGACCCAGTACTTC. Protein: CASSSDLTSGGYQETQYF.

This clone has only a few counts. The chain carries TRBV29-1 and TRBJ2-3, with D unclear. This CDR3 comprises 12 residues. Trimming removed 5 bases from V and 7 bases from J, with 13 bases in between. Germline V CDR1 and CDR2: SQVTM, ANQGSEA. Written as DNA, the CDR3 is TGCAGCGTTTTAACGCAGGCTCATACGCAGTATTTT. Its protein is CSVLTQAHTQYF.

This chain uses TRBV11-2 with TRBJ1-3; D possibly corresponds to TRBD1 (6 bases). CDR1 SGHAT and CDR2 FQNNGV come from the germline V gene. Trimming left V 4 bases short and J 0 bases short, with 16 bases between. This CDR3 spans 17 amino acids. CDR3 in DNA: TGTGCCAGCAGCTCCCCACAGGGCTACGACTCTGGAAACACCATATATTTT. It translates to CASSSPQGYDSGNTIYF.

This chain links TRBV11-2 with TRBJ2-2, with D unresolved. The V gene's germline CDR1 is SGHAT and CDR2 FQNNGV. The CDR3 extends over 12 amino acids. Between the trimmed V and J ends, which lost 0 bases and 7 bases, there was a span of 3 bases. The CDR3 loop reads CASSLDRGELFF. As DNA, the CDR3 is TGTGCCAGCAGCTTAGATCGCGGGGAGCTGTTTTTT.

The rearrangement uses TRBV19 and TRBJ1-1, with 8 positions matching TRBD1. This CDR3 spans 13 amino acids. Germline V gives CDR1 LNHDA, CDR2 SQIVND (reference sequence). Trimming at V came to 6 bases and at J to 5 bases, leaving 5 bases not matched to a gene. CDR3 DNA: TGTGCCAGTAGGATTAACAGGGGGACTGAAGCTTTCTTT. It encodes CASRINRGTEAFF.

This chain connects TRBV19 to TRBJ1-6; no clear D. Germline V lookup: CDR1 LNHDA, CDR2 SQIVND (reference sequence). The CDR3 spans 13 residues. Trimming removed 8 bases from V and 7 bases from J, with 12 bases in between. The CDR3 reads CASEGGRNSPLHF. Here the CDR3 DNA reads TGTGCCAGTGAGGGAGGGCGGAATTCACCCCTCCACTTT.

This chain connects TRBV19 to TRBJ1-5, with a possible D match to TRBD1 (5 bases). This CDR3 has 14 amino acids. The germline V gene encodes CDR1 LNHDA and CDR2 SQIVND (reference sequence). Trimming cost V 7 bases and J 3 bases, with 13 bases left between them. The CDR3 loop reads CASNQGNVNQPQHF. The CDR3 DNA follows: TGTGCCAGTAACCAGGGTAATGTCAATCAGCCCCAGCATTTT.

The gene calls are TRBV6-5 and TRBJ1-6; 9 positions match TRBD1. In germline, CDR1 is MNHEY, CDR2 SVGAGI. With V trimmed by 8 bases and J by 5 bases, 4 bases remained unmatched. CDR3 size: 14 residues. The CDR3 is CASRDRVNNSPLHF. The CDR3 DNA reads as TGTGCCAGCCGGGACAGGGTGAATAATTCACCCCTCCACTTT.

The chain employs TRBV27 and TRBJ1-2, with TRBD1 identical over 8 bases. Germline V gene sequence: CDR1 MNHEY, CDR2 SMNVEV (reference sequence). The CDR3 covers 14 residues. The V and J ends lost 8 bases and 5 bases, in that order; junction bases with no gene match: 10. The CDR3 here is CASANGDRLYGYTF. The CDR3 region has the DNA TGTGCCAGCGCAAATGGGGACAGGTTATATGGCTACACCTTC.

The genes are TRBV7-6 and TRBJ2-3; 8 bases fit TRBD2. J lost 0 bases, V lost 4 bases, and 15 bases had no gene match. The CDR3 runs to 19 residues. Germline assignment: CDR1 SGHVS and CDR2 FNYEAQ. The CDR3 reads CASSSLPGRGGPSTDTQYF. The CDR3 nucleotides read TGTGCCAGCAGCTCACTACCTGGACGGGGGGGCCCCAGCACAGATACGCAGTATTTT. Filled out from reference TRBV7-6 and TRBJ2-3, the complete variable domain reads GAGVSQSPRYKVTKRGQDVALRCDPISGHVSLYWYRQALGQGPEFLTYFNYEAQQDKSGLPNDRFSAERPEGSISTLTIQRTEQRDSAMYRCASSSLPGRGGPSTDTQYFGPGTRLTVL.

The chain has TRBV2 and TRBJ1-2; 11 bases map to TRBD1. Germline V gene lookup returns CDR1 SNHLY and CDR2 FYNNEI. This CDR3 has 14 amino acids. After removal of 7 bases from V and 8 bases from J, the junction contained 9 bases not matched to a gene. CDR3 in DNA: TGTGCCAGCACCCCGGACAGGGGGCGTTACGGCTACACCTTC. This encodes CASTPDRGRYGYTF.

CDR3 DNA: TGTGCCAGCAGCCCAGGCCATGAGCAGTTCTTC. Translating gives CASSPGHEQFF. The V call is TRBV5-4, the J call TRBJ2-1; D gene ambiguous. This CDR3 comprises 11 residues. The V end was cut by 4 bases, the J end by 8 bases, with 7 bases between. CDR1 and CDR2 from the germline V gene are SGHNT and YYREEE (reference sequence).

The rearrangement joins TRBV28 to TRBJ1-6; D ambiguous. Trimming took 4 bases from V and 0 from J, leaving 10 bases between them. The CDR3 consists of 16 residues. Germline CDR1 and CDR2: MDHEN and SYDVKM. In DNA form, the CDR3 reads TGTGCCAGCAGTTCCCCATCGAGCTCCTATAATTCACCCCTCCACTTT. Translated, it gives CASSSPSSSYNSPLHF.